The T cell receptor (beta chain) under discussion was sequenced for a study of spatial heterogeneity in lung cancer. Study context: Tumor regions showed TCR transcript counts that correlated strongly with a T cell module score from matched bulk RNA-seq.

TCRdb reprocessed the 5' RACE reads via MiXCR and lists one record per CDR3 protein. The sample holds 6,500 to 9,500 distinct CDR3 sequences; 9.5% to 15% are singletons and the top ten take approximately 10%. Study-wide results and limits: Tumors with more nonsynonymous mutations had more expanded intratumoral alpha and beta TCRs.

The time point denotes: sample taken at primary tumor resection. This clonotype was detected ten times or more. Its antigen is unidentified. Since it is a stray read in a library aimed at alpha chains, this beta chain has a size that is not meaningful. The material sequenced was lung tumor tissue, taken at surgery. The TCR sequence derives from a male donor with early-stage non-small cell lung cancer.

The CDR3 DNA follows: TGTGCCAGCAGCCGCCCCAGAGGGGGGCGCTTGGTCGAGCAGTACTTC. It translates to CASSRPRGGRLVEQYF. The V gene is TRBV4-2, the J gene TRBJ2-7; D assignment may be TRBD1 or TRBD2 (6 bases each). Germline V gene sequence: CDR1 LGHNA, CDR2 YNFKEQ. V shed 4 bases and J shed 6 bases, with 22 bases lying between them. This CDR3 is built from 16 residues.